This T cell receptor beta chain originates from a study of T cells in Graves' hyperthyroidism and ophthalmopathy. Regions amplified from RNA transcripts were the TCR beta CDR3 regions. HTBI primers were used for first-round RT-PCR of the TCR CDR3. TCRdb re-called the multiplex PCR reads through MiXCR, storing one row per CDR3 protein. The data contain some 500,000 distinct CDR3 sequences, around a quarter of them seen just once; the ten biggest clones take up approximately 10%. This clonotype was observed many times. CDR1 is KGHDR, CDR2 SFDVKD, per germline. The CDR3 length is 15 residues. The J segment lost 4 bases and the V segment lost 3 bases, leaving 7 bases of the junction unmatched.

The chain has TRBV24-1 and TRBJ1-2; 7 bases match TRBD1. The TCR comes from a woman younger than 45 with Graves' ophthalmopathy. The sample was blood. The CDR3 sequence: CATSDGGQPGYGYTF. CDR3 nucleotides: TGTGCCACCAGTGATGGGGGACAGCCGGGCTATGGCTACACCTTC.